The clone carrying this T cell receptor beta chain occurred a few times. Its cognate antigen is unknown. The sample originates from a study of T cells in Graves' hyperthyroidism and ophthalmopathy. Study-level information: Staff took peripheral blood when the initial diagnosis was made, before any treatment began.

The length of the CDR3 is 15 residues. CDR1 is SGDLS and CDR2 is YYNGEE in the germline V gene. V lost 1 base to trimming and J lost 2 bases, with 13 bases between them. Findings of the study overall: Stable hyperthyroidism and ophthalmopathy were separated using 13 V-J signatures.

Fresh peripheral blood, roughly 9.8 ml of it, supplied the PBMCs. RNA transcripts yielded amplified TCR beta CDR3 regions. In the first-round RT-PCR of the TCR CDR3, the HTBI primer set was used. Each CDR3 protein gets one entry after TCRdb re-called the multiplex PCR reads with MiXCR. The table has about 380,000 distinct CDR3 sequences, around a sixth seen once. This TCR derives from a man between 18 and 29 years old with Graves' ophthalmopathy. Material: blood. The chain links TRBV9 to TRBJ2-7; D is uncertain. The chain's CDR3 is CASSVSPGPTYEQYF. The CDR3 DNA sequence: TGTGCCAGCAGCGTAAGTCCCGGGCCTACCTACGAGCAGTACTTC.